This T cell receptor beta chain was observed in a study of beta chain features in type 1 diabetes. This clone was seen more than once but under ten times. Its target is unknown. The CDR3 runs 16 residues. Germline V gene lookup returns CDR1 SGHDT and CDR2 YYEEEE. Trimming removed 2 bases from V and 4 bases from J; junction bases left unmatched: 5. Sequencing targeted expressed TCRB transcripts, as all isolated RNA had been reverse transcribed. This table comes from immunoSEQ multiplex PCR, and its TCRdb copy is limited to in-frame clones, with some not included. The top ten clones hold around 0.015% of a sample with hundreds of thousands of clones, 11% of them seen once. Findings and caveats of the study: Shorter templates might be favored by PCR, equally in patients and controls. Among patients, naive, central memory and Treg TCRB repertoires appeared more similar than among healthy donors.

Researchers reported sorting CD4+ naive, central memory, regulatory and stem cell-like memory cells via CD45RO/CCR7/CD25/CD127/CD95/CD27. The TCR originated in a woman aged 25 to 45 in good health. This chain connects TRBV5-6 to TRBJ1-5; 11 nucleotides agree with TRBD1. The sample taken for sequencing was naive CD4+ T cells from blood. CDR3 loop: CASSLNRDRGNQPQHF. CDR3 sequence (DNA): TGTGCCAGCAGCTTAAACCGGGACAGGGGGAATCAGCCCCAGCATTTT.